What follows describes a single T cell receptor beta chain. The data stem from a study of blood T cell repertoires in COVID-19. As for the study in general: T cells, B-cell-depleted T cells, or PBMCs provided the cDNA or gDNA that served as material.

As handled by the study authors: Nucleated cell counts were estimated from reference gene primer amplification. Repertoires were generated with immunoSEQ multiplex PCR, while TCRdb's copy carries only in-frame clones and drops some. V and J calls plus clone size are reproduced from that table; the DNA served to infer D and trimming. The table has approximately 300,000 clones, roughly 91% seen once; the top ten hold about 8.4%. The study recruited people aged about 18 to 89 years across roughly 25 US areas. Recovered status applied to Cohort 3 donors who had two consecutive negative PCRs. It also applied to those with clearance or with symptom resolution. The V end lost 4 bases, the J end lost 1 base, and 13 bases lay between the germline ends. From germline, CDR1 is LGHDT and CDR2 YNNKEL (reference sequence). This CDR3 has 15 residues.

The clonotype originates from a woman aged 25 to 39 who had recovered from COVID-19. This rearrangement joins TRBV3-1 (or the pseudogene TRBV3-2) to TRBJ1-1, with D tentatively TRBD1 (6 bases). The sequenced sample consisted of PBMCs or T cells enriched from blood (not recorded which). The CDR3 DNA sequence: TGTGCCAGCAGCCCCCACGACAGGCCGAACACTGAAGCTTTCTTT. It translates to CASSPHDRPNTEAFF.